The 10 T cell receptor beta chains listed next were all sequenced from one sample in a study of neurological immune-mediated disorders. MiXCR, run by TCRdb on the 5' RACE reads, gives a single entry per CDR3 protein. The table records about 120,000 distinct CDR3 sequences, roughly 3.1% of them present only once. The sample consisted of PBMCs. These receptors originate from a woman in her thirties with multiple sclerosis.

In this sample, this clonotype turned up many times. The CDR3 is CASRTGGPNTGELFF. CDR3 nucleotide sequence: TGTGCCAGCAGGACAGGGGGTCCGAACACCGGGGAGCTGTTTTTT. The rearrangement uses TRBV12-3 or TRBV12-4 and TRBJ2-2; 9 bases line up with TRBD1. J lost 0 bases, V lost 6 bases, and 2 bases had no gene match. The CDR3 spans 15 residues.

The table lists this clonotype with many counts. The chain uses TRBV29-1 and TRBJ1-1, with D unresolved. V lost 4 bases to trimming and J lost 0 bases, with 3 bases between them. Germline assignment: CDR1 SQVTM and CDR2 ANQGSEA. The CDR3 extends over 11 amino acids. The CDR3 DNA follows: TGCAGCGTTGTTATGAACACTGAAGCTTTCTTT. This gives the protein CSVVMNTEAFF. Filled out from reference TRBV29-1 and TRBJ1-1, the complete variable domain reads SAVISQKPSRDICQRGTSLTIQCQVDSQVTMMFWYRQQPGQSLTLIATANQGSEATYESGFVIDKFPISRPNLTFSTLTVSNMSPEDSSIYLCSVVMNTEAFFGQGTRLTVV.

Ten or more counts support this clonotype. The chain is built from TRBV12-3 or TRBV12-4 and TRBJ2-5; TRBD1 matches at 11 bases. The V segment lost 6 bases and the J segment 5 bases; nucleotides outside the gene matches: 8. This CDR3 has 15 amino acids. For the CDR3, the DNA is TGTGCCAGCAGCAAGGGACAGGGGGGTTGGGAGACCCAGTACTTC. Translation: CASSKGQGGWETQYF.

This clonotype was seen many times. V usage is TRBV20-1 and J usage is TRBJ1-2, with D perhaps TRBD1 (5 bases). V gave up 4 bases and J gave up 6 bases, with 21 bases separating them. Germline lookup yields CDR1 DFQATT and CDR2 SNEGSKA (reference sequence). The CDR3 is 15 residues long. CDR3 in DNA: TGCAGTGCTACCCCTTTTGGGGGGAGACCAGATGGCTACACCTTC. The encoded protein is CSATPFGGRPDGYTF.

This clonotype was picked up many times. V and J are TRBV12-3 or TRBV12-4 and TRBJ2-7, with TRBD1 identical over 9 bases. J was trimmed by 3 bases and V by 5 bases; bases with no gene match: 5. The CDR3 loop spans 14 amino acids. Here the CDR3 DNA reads TGTGCCAGCAGTGGGACAGGGAAACACTACGAGCAGTACTTC. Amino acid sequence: CASSGTGKHYEQYF.

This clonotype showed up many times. The CDR3 sequence: CSCDRGRLGGTEAFF. CDR3 nucleotides: TGCAGCTGTGACAGGGGGCGTTTGGGTGGCACTGAAGCTTTCTTT. V and J are TRBV29-1 and TRBJ1-1, with 10 bases that match TRBD1. The junction had 13 bases not matched to a gene; V was cut back by 8 bases and J by 4 bases. Per the germline V gene, CDR1 is SQVTM and CDR2 is ANQGSEA. The CDR3 sequence is 15 residues long.

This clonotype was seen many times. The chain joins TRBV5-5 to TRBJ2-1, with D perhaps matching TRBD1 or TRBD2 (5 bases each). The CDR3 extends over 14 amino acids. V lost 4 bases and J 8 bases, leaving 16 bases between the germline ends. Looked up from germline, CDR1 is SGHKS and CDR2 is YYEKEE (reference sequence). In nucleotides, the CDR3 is TGTGCCAGCAGCCCGGGGCCCTCACGGGATGAGCAGTTCTTC. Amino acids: CASSPGPSRDEQFF.

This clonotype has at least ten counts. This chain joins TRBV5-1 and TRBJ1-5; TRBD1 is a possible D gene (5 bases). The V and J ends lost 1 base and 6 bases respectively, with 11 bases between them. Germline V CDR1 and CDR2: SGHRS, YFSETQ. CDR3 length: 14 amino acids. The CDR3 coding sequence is TGCGCCAGCAGCTTGATGGGGGTGGGTCAGCCCCAGCATTTT. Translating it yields CASSLMGVGQPQHF.

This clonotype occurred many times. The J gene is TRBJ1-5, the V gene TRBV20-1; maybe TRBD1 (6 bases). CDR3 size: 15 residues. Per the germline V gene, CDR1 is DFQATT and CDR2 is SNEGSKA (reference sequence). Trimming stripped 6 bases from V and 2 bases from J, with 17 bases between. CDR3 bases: TGCAGTGCCAAGGGTTGGGGGCTGGGCAATCAGCCCCAGCATTTT. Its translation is CSAKGWGLGNQPQHF.

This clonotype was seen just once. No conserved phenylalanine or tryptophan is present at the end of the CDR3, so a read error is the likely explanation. CDR3 sequence reads: CASTFVGGKRQYY. The CDR3 DNA reads as TGTGCCAGCACCTTTGTAGGGGGAAAGAGGCAGTACTAC. The chain employs TRBV7-8 and TRBJ2-7, with D possibly being TRBD1 (6 bases). Germline V gene sequence: CDR1 SGHVS, CDR2 FQNEAQ. The CDR3 is 13 amino acids. Trimming cost V 7 bases and J 9 bases, with 19 bases left between them.